This T cell receptor beta chain was sequenced for a study of regulatory T cells in long-lasting Graves disease. Study-level points and caveats: Segments TRBV28, TRBJ1-2 and TRBJ2-5 showed preferential usage in persistent disease. Persistent Graves' patients showed less TCR diversity than newly diagnosed patients showed.

Trimming shortened V by 4 bases and J by 4 bases, and 13 bases separated the two germline ends. CDR3 size: 14 residues. Germline CDR1 and CDR2: LNHDA and SQIVND (reference sequence). To make TCR beta libraries, researchers used iRepertoire HTBI primers and Arm-PCR of CDR3 regions. TCRdb re-called the multiplex PCR reads through MiXCR, storing one row per CDR3 protein. This repertoire shows some 440,000 distinct CDR3 sequences, around 20% found once; its top ten account for roughly 8%. Regarding time point: persistent/refractory GD, antithyroid drugs over 5 years with positive TRAb. Extracted RNA from PBMCs served as the source of the TCR library. This clonotype was counted only a few times. Its antigen is unknown.

The chain recombines TRBV19 with TRBJ2-5; tentative D call: TRBD2 (7 bases). The receptor's source is a female donor with Graves disease. The sequenced sample was peripheral blood mononuclear cells (PBMCs), obtained when the disease was refractory, from a patient treated with antithyroid drugs. The CDR3 nucleotides read TGTGCCAGTAGTAGGGGAGGGGGTCTAGAGACCCAGTACTTC. This codes for CASSRGGGLETQYF.